A selection of T cell receptor beta chains follows, all from one sample in a study of blood T cell repertoires in COVID-19. Here immunoSEQ multiplex PCR was the method, and the copy in TCRdb shows in-frame clones only, minus some. The sample contains under 350,000 clones, around 85% of which appear only once. The sample taken for sequencing was PBMCs or T cells enriched from blood (not recorded which). The receptors were sampled from a woman aged 40 to 50 with acute COVID-19. The CDR3 runs from the conserved cysteine through the conserved F or W. D genes are given only for firm matches. Clone size is given for some rows only: seen once, a few or many times, or a class if the clone is expanded.

V: TRBV7-9
J: TRBJ1-4
D: TRBD1
size: few
DNA: TGTGCCAGCAGCCCATACAGGACAGGGAATGAAAAACTGTTTTTT
CDR3: CASSPYRTGNEKLFF

V: TRBV27
J: TRBJ2-1
D: TRBD2
size: NA
DNA: TGTGCCAGCAAGCGGGGGGCATCCTACAATGAGCAGTTCTTC
CDR3: CASKRGASYNEQFF

V: TRBV7-8
J: TRBJ2-7
D: NA
size: NA
DNA: TGTGCCAGCAGCCTTTCGACGGGGAGTTACGAGCAGTACTTC
CDR3: CASSLSTGSYEQYF

V: TRBV6-1
J: TRBJ2-3
D: NA
size: NA
DNA: TGTGCCAGCAGTGGCCGGGACACGGATAACACAGATACGCAGTATTTT
CDR3: CASSGRDTDNTDTQYF

V: TRBV4-1
J: TRBJ2-5
D: NA
size: NA
DNA: TGCGCCAGCAGCCAAGCCGCAGACGGGGAGACCCAGTACTTC
CDR3: CASSQAADGETQYF

V: TRBV9
J: TRBJ1-6
D: TRBD1
size: once
DNA: TGTGCCAGCAGCGTAGTGCCGACAGGGGACGGTTCACCCCTCCACTTT
CDR3: CASSVVPTGDGSPLHF

V: TRBV27
J: TRBJ2-3
D: NA
size: NA
DNA: TGTGCCAGCAGTTTGGACCCGAGGGTCCCAGATACGCAGTATTTT
CDR3: CASSLDPRVPDTQYF

V: TRBV29-1
J: TRBJ2-7
D: NA
size: NA
DNA: TGCAGCGTTGACGCGGACACCGGCTACGAGCAGTACTTC
CDR3: CSVDADTGYEQYF

V: TRBV4-3
J: TRBJ1-6
D: NA
size: NA
DNA: TGCGCCAGCAGCAGGGGAACCGATTCACCCCTCCACTTT
CDR3: CASSRGTDSPLHF

V: TRBV19
J: TRBJ1-5
D: TRBD1
size: NA
DNA: TGTGCCAGTAGTATAGGTCCGAGACAGGGGGCCGGGCAGCCCCAGCATTTT
CDR3: CASSIGPRQGAGQPQHF

V: TRBV19
J: TRBJ1-5
D: TRBD1
size: NA
DNA: TGTGCCAGTACCGTCACAGGGGGCCAGGTCGGGAATCAGCCCCAGCATTTT
CDR3: CASTVTGGQVGNQPQHF

V: TRBV7-9
J: TRBJ1-2
D: NA
size: NA
DNA: TGTGCCAGCAGCTTAGGTACGAAAGGGACAACTGATGGCTACACCTTC
CDR3: CASSLGTKGTTDGYTF

V: TRBV4-3
J: TRBJ1-2
D: NA
size: few
DNA: TGCGCCAGCAGCCAAGATGCGGCTCCACAGGTCTTTTATGGCTACACCTTC
CDR3: CASSQDAAPQVFYGYTF

V: TRBV7-3
J: TRBJ2-7
D: TRBD2
size: NA
DNA: TGTGCCAGCAGCTTACAGGGAGGGTACGAGCAGTACTTC
CDR3: CASSLQGGYEQYF

V: TRBV5-1
J: TRBJ2-3
D: NA
size: NA
DNA: TGCGCCAGCAGGAGGGACATCAGCACAAGGACGCAGTATTTT
CDR3: CASRRDISTRTQYF

V: TRBV11-3
J: TRBJ2-2
D: TRBD1
size: NA
DNA: TGTGCCAGCAGCTTAGGCCCAGATGAGACAGGGGCCGGGGAGCTGTTTTTT
CDR3: CASSLGPDETGAGELFF

V: TRBV19
J: TRBJ1-1
D: NA
size: NA
DNA: TGTGCCAGTAGTACCGGTGGGGGGGCAGGGTTAACTGAAGCTTTCTTT
CDR3: CASSTGGGAGLTEAFF

V: TRBV6-2/TRBV6-3
J: TRBJ1-1
D: TRBD1
size: NA
DNA: TGTGCCAGCAGTTCGGCCGGACAGGGGAACACTGAAGCTTTCTTT
CDR3: CASSSAGQGNTEAFF

V: TRBV3-1/TRBV3-2
J: TRBJ2-6
D: NA
size: NA
DNA: TGTGCCAGCAGCCCCAGGCAGGGAACTGGGGCCAACGTCCTGACTTTC
CDR3: CASSPRQGTGANVLTF

V: TRBV10-3
J: TRBJ2-7
D: NA
size: NA
DNA: TGTGCCATCAGTGAGTTCAGCTCCTACGAGCAGTACTTC
CDR3: CAISEFSSYEQYF

V: TRBV11-2
J: TRBJ1-4
D: TRBD1
size: NA
DNA: TGTGCCAGCAGCCTCGAGCCGACAGGGCAGGAAAAACTGTTTTTT
CDR3: CASSLEPTGQEKLFF

V: TRBV10-3
J: TRBJ2-7
D: NA
size: NA
DNA: TGTGCCATCAGTGAGGACGGCGGGGACGGTTACGAGCAGTACTTC
CDR3: CAISEDGGDGYEQYF

V: TRBV7-2
J: TRBJ1-4
D: TRBD1
size: NA
DNA: TGTGCCAGCAGCTTACAGGACAGGGGAGGAAAACTGTTTTTT
CDR3: CASSLQDRGGKLFF

V: TRBV4-1
J: TRBJ2-1
D: NA
size: NA
DNA: TGCGCCAGCAGCCAAGGCGGTGGCAATGAGCAGTTCTTC
CDR3: CASSQGGGNEQFF

V: TRBV7-9
J: TRBJ2-1
D: NA
size: NA
DNA: TGTGCCAGCAGTCGAAGAGGCGGACTGAGCTCCTACAATGAGCAGTTCTTC
CDR3: CASSRRGGLSSYNEQFF

V: TRBV27
J: TRBJ1-2
D: TRBD1
size: NA
DNA: TGTGCCAGCACGGACAGGGGAAACTATGGCTACACCTTC
CDR3: CASTDRGNYGYTF

V: TRBV27
J: TRBJ2-7
D: TRBD1
size: NA
DNA: TGTGCCAGCAGTACCGGGACAGGGGTTATCTACGAGCAGTACTTC
CDR3: CASSTGTGVIYEQYF

V: TRBV11-3
J: TRBJ2-1
D: TRBD1
size: NA
DNA: TGTGCCAGCAGCGGTGGGACAGGGATTTCCAATGAGCAGTTCTTC
CDR3: CASSGGTGISNEQFF

V: TRBV7-6
J: TRBJ1-1
D: TRBD1
size: NA
DNA: TGTGCCAGCAGCGCGAGGGGGCCCCGGGACACTGAAGCTTTCTTT
CDR3: CASSARGPRDTEAFF

V: TRBV21-1
J: TRBJ2-1
D: NA
size: NA
DNA: TGTGCCAGCAGCAAAGATGTGGTTAGAGGTGAGCAGTTCTTC
CDR3: CASSKDVVRGEQFF

V: TRBV7-3
J: TRBJ2-1
D: NA
size: NA
DNA: TGTGCCAGCAGCTTAATTCGGGGGGCATACAATGAGCAGTTCTTC
CDR3: CASSLIRGAYNEQFF

V: TRBV18
J: TRBJ1-2
D: TRBD1
size: NA
DNA: TGTGCCAGCTCACCGGGACAGACCCATGGCTACACCTTC
CDR3: CASSPGQTHGYTF

V: TRBV29-1
J: TRBJ1-1
D: NA
size: once
DNA: TGCAGCGTTGGTGCAGGGAACATGAACACTGAAGCTTTCTTT
CDR3: CSVGAGNMNTEAFF

V: TRBV29-1
J: TRBJ2-3
D: NA
size: NA
DNA: TGCAGCGTTGGAGGAGTAAACACAGATACGCAGTATTTT
CDR3: CSVGGVNTDTQYF

V: TRBV6-5
J: TRBJ2-1
D: TRBD1
size: NA
DNA: TGTGCCAGCAGAGGGGACAGACGATACAATGAGCAGTTCTTC
CDR3: CASRGDRRYNEQFF

V: TRBV25-1
J: TRBJ1-5
D: NA
size: once
DNA: TGTGCCAGCAGTGAACAGGGCGGGGATCAGCCCCAGCATTTT
CDR3: CASSEQGGDQPQHF

V: TRBV28
J: TRBJ2-4
D: NA
size: NA
DNA: TGTGCCACCGTGACCGGGATCGGCACAGACATTCAGTACTTC
CDR3: CATVTGIGTDIQYF

V: TRBV5-1
J: TRBJ2-2
D: TRBD2
size: NA
DNA: TGCGCCAGCGAGCTAGCGGGGGAAAGAGCCGGGGAGCTGTTTTTT
CDR3: CASELAGERAGELFF

V: TRBV3-1/TRBV3-2
J: TRBJ2-5
D: TRBD2
size: NA
DNA: TGTGCCAGCGCGCTGATAGGACTAGGAGCCTTAGGGACCCAGTACTTC
CDR3: CASALIGLGALGTQYF

V: TRBV5-6
J: TRBJ2-3
D: TRBD1
size: once
DNA: TGTGCCAGCAGCGTTGACAGGGCAGATACGCAGTATTTT
CDR3: CASSVDRADTQYF